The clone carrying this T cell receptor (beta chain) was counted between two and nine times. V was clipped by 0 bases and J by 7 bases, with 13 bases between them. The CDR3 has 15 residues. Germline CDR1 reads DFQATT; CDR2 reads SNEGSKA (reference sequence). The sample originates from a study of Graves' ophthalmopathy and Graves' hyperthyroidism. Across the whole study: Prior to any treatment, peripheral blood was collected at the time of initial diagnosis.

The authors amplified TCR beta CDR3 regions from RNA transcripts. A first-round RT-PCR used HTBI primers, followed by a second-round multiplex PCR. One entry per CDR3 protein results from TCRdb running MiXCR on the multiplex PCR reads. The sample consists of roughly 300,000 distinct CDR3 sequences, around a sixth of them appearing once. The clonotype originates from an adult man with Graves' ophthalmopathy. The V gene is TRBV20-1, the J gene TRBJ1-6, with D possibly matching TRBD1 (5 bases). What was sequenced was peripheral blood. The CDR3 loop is CSARDPGLGNSPLHF. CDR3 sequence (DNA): TGCAGTGCTAGAGACCCGGGACTTGGAAATTCACCCCTCCACTTT.